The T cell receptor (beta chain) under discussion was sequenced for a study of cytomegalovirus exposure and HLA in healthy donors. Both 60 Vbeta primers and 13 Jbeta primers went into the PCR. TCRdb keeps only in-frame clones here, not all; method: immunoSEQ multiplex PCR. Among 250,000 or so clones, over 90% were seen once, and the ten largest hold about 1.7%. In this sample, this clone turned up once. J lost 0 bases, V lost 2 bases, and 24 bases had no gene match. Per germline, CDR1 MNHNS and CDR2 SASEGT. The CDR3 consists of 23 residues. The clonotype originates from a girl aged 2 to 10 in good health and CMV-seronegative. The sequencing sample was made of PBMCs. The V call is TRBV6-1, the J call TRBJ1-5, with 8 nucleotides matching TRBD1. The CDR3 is CASSEPADRGWLGQIYSNQPQHF. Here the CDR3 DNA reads TGTGCCAGCAGTGAACCCGCTGACAGGGGATGGTTAGGGCAAATTTATAGCAATCAGCCCCAGCATTTT.